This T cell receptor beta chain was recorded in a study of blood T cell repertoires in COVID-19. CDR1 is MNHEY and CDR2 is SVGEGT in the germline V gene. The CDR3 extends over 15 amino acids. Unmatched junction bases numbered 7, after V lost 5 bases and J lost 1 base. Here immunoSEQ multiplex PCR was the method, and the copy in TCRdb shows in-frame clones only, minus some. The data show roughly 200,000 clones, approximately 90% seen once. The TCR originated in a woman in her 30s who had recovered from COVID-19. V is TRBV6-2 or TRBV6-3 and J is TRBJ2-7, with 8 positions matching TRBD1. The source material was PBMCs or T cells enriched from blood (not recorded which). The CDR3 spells CASSDAGTGSYEQYF. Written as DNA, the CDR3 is TGTGCCAGCAGTGATGCCGGGACAGGTTCCTACGAGCAGTACTTC.